The next 21 T cell receptor beta chains were all read from a single sample in a study of OX40 agonist ivuxolimab in advanced cancers. Assay used: immunoSEQ multiplex PCR; TCRdb lists only in-frame clones, some missing. The table has about 35,000 clones, approximately 80% seen once. This sample comprised CD4+ or CD8+ T cells sorted from blood, obtained in a trial of the OX40 agonist ivuxolimab. These receptors originate from an adult with an advanced solid tumor such as melanoma, head and neck, liver or kidney cancer.

This rearrangement joins TRBV6-1 to TRBJ1-5; 7 bases align to TRBD1. Germline CDR1 reads MNHNS; CDR2 reads SASEGT. The CDR3 loop spans 15 amino acids. V was pared by 3 bases and J by 6 bases, with 8 bases of the junction left unmatched. The CDR3 loop reads CASSEDPGGSQPQHF. The CDR3 DNA follows: TGTGCCAGCAGTGAGGATCCAGGGGGTAGTCAGCCCCAGCATTTT.

The chain employs TRBV7-9 and TRBJ1-1; D ambiguous. Germline V gives CDR1 SEHNR, CDR2 FQNEAQ (reference sequence). V was cut by 0 bases and J by 2 bases, with 7 bases left in between. The CDR3 covers 14 residues. The CDR3 coding sequence is TGTGCCAGCAGCTTAGCCGGCGGTAACACTGAAGCTTTCTTT. Its translation: CASSLAGGNTEAFF.

The genes are TRBV4-1 and TRBJ2-4; D might be TRBD1 or TRBD2, each matching 5 bases. The length of the CDR3 is 19 residues. Germline lookup yields CDR1 MGHRA and CDR2 YSYEKL. V was pared by 0 bases and J by 10 bases, with 28 bases between. CDR3 sequence: CASSQDRSLERGPGSIQYF. Here the CDR3 DNA reads TGCGCCAGCAGCCAAGATCGTAGTCTTGAGAGGGGACCTGGGTCGATTCAGTACTTC.

This chain uses TRBV18 with TRBJ2-5; D is ambiguous. The CDR3 covers 14 residues. Per the germline V gene, CDR1 is KGHSH and CDR2 is LQKENI. The germline V and J ends were trimmed by 1 base and 3 bases, with 9 bases remaining between them. The CDR3 sequence is CASSPRPAEETQYF. Written as DNA, the CDR3 is TGTGCCAGCTCACCACGTCCGGCTGAAGAGACCCAGTACTTC.

This chain links TRBV28 with TRBJ1-2; 9 positions match TRBD1. The V segment lost 4 bases and the J segment 3 bases; nucleotides outside the gene matches: 6. CDR1 is MDHEN and CDR2 is SYDVKM in the germline V gene. The CDR3 consists of 15 residues. CDR3 DNA sequence: TGTGCCAGCAGTTCAGACAGGGGGGGCTACTATGGCTACACCTTC. Amino acids: CASSSDRGGYYGYTF.

This sequence joins TRBV5-1 and TRBJ2-7; weak D call: TRBD1 (6 bases). The CDR3 is 13 residues long. CDR1 is SGHRS and CDR2 is YFSETQ in the germline V gene. Trimming took 4 bases from V and 3 from J, leaving 11 bases between them. CDR3 protein: CASSRGQFYEQYF. CDR3 bases: TGCGCCAGCAGCCGAGGACAGTTCTACGAGCAGTACTTC.

This sequence joins TRBV28 and TRBJ1-1, with D perhaps matching TRBD1 (5 bases). V gave up 5 bases and J gave up 10 bases, with 14 bases separating them. CDR1 and CDR2 (germline): MDHEN, SYDVKM. The CDR3 loop spans 12 amino acids. Written as DNA, the CDR3 is TGTGCCAGCAGTCATCTACAGGTTTCAGCTTTCTTT. It yields the protein CASSHLQVSAFF.

The chain combines TRBV19 with TRBJ1-1; D remains ambiguous. The CDR3 is 12 amino acids. V lost 5 bases, J lost 1 base, and 5 bases lay in between. CDR1 and CDR2 (germline): LNHDA, SQIVND (reference sequence). The CDR3 region has the DNA TGTGCCAGTAGTTCAAGGAACACTGAAGCTTTCTTT. It is translated as CASSSRNTEAFF. The full variable domain, rest sourced from reference TRBV19 and TRBJ1-1, is DGGITQSPKYLFRKEGQNVTLSCEQNLNHDAMYWYRQDPGQGLRLIYYSQIVNDFQKGDIAEGYSVSREKKESFPLTVTSAQKNPTAFYLCASSSRNTEAFFGQGTRLTVV.

The rearrangement uses TRBV6-1 and TRBJ1-1; 8 bases agree with TRBD1. Germline trimming cut 6 bases from V and 4 bases from J; bases unmatched to any gene: 4. Per germline, CDR1 MNHNS and CDR2 SASEGT. The CDR3 has 13 residues. CDR3 sequence (DNA): TGTGCCAGCAGGTCAGGGGGCCTCACTGAAGCTTTCTTT. It yields the protein CASRSGGLTEAFF.

The J gene is TRBJ2-7, the V gene TRBV5-4, with 9 bases matching TRBD2. The CDR3 has 15 amino acids. Per germline, CDR1 SGHNT and CDR2 YYREEE (reference sequence). V trimming: 2 bases; J trimming: 1 base; junction bases outside the gene matches: 4. The CDR3 nucleotides are TGTGCCAGCAGCTTTAGCGGGAGCGGGTCCTACGAGCAGTACTTC. It is translated as CASSFSGSGSYEQYF.

The gene calls are TRBV28 and TRBJ1-3, with TRBD1 as a possible D gene (6 bases). Germline V gene sequence: CDR1 MDHEN, CDR2 SYDVKM. The ends were cut back, 5 bases at V and 0 bases at J, with 17 bases in the middle. The CDR3 runs 17 residues. This chain's CDR3 is CASSLGATGTSGNTIYF. The CDR3 DNA sequence: TGTGCCAGCAGTCTGGGGGCAACAGGGACCTCTGGAAACACCATATATTTT.

The J gene is TRBJ1-2, the V gene TRBV7-8; possibly TRBD1 for D (5 bases). This CDR3 has 16 amino acids. Germline CDR1 SGHVS, CDR2 FQNEAQ. Trimming stripped 4 bases from V and 2 bases from J, with 17 bases between. The CDR3 sequence is CASSYGAAKGNYGYTF. For the CDR3, the DNA is TGTGCCAGCAGCTATGGGGCCGCAAAGGGGAACTATGGCTACACCTTC.

This clone has just a few counts. The J gene is TRBJ2-2, the V gene TRBV2; maybe TRBD1 (5 bases). Per the germline V gene, CDR1 is SNHLY and CDR2 is FYNNEI. This CDR3 has 14 amino acids. V shed 8 bases and J shed 2 bases, with 12 bases lying between them. As DNA, the CDR3 is TGTGCCAGCGAAGGGGCAGACAACACCGGGGAGCTGTTTTTT. This gives the protein CASEGADNTGELFF.

This clone came up once. The chain is built from TRBV6-1 and TRBJ2-7; TRBD2 aligns across 8 bases. J lost 0 bases, V lost 6 bases, and 4 bases had no gene match. The length of the CDR3 is 14 residues. Germline V gene data show CDR1 as MNHNS and CDR2 as SASEGT. The CDR3 protein is CASRSGGSSYEQYF. The CDR3 DNA follows: TGTGCCAGCAGGAGCGGGGGCAGCTCCTACGAGCAGTACTTC.

This clone was picked up one time. This sequence joins TRBV28 and TRBJ2-7; weak D call: TRBD1 (6 bases). The CDR3 is 14 amino acids. V lost 4 bases to trimming and J lost 6 bases, with 16 bases between them. Looked up from germline, CDR1 is MDHEN and CDR2 is SYDVKM. This CDR3 reads CASSSTGTKLEQYF. The DNA of the CDR3 is TGTGCCAGCAGTTCGACAGGAACCAAACTCGAGCAGTACTTC.

This chain's CDR3 is CASSKGTSFYNEQFF. Here the CDR3 DNA reads TGTGCCAGCAGTAAAGGGACTAGCTTCTACAATGAGCAGTTCTTC. The chain recombines TRBV28 with TRBJ2-1; TRBD2 matches at 9 bases. Losses at the gene ends were 5 bases for V and 3 bases for J; bases not matched to a gene: 5. The CDR3 totals 15 residues. CDR1 MDHEN and CDR2 SYDVKM come from the germline V gene.

The chain carries TRBV4-1 and TRBJ2-7; D unclear. Trimming removed 3 bases from V and 3 bases from J, with 15 bases in between. CDR3 length equals 15 residues. CDR1 is MGHRA, CDR2 YSYEKL, per germline. In DNA, the CDR3 is TGCGCCAGCAGCCAGGGGTGGACCTCGGACTACGAGCAGTACTTC. Translation: CASSQGWTSDYEQYF.

The rearrangement uses TRBV5-1 and TRBJ2-6; 9 bases align to TRBD1. The CDR3 contains 16 residues. V lost 4 bases to trimming and J lost 2 bases; unmatched junction nucleotides: 4. Germline V gives CDR1 SGHRS, CDR2 YFSETQ. The DNA of the CDR3 is TGCGCCAGCAGCCCACAGGGGGCAACTGGGGCCAACGTCCTGACTTTC. Amino acids: CASSPQGATGANVLTF.

The V gene is TRBV28, the J gene TRBJ1-2, with 10 positions matching TRBD1. The ends lost 5 bases at V and 14 bases at J; junction bases unmatched: 11. Germline V gene data show CDR1 as MDHEN and CDR2 as SYDVKM. The CDR3 runs to 13 residues. The DNA of the CDR3 is TGTGCCAGCAGTCGACCGGGACAGGGGAGGAGGACCTTC. Translation: CASSRPGQGRRTF.

This clone was recorded once. V and J are TRBV28 and TRBJ2-3; D may be TRBD2 (6 bases). In germline, CDR1 is MDHEN, CDR2 SYDVKM. V lost 8 bases and J lost 5, with 20 bases in between. This CDR3 contains 15 residues. CDR3: CASGAGSSGKDTQYF. Here the CDR3 DNA reads TGTGCCAGCGGCGCCGGGAGCTCGGGGAAAGATACGCAGTATTTT.

The V gene is TRBV27, the J gene TRBJ2-3; 8 positions match TRBD1. The CDR3 is made up of 16 amino acids. V dropped 6 bases and J dropped 2; count of bases not matched to a gene: 10. Germline CDR1 reads MNHEY; CDR2 reads SMNVEV (reference sequence). The CDR3 nucleotides are TGTGCCAGCAGGTTTTCAGGGGGCGACAACACAGATACGCAGTATTTT. This gives the protein CASRFSGGDNTDTQYF.